The clone carrying this TCR beta chain was counted once. Noted time point: baseline pretreatment blood. Treatment described: 15 Gy SBRT to primary tumor, nephrectomy 4 weeks later. After SBRT, blood was collected at 2 and 4 weeks, plus baseline. Sequencing was performed with immunoSEQ multiplex PCR; in TCRdb, only in-frame clones are kept and a portion is missing. The profile shows 40,000 to 50,000 clones, approximately 80% of them singletons. The CDR3 runs to 14 residues. In germline, CDR1 is SGHRS, CDR2 YFSETQ. The V gene lost 0 bases and the J gene lost 0 bases, with 7 bases spanning the gap. The data derive from a study of radiation and T cells in renal cell carcinoma. As for the study in general: Nephrectomy followed 15 Gy stereotactic body radiation by 4 weeks.

The sequence was obtained from an older woman with renal cell carcinoma. Specimen: blood, collected from a patient whose treatment included radiotherapy and nephrectomy. This chain uses TRBV5-1 with TRBJ2-7; unclear D gene. The CDR3 loop reads CASSLDSYSYEQYF. CDR3 sequence (DNA): TGCGCCAGCAGCTTGGACAGCTACTCCTACGAGCAGTACTTC.